This TCR beta chain emerged from a study of regulatory T cells in long-lasting Graves disease. Time point: newly diagnosed GD, antithyroid drugs for less than 3 months. Construction of the TCR library relied on RNA isolated from PBMCs. This clonotype was picked up many times. Arm-PCR of CDR3 regions and iRepertoire HTBI primers were the basis on which TCR beta libraries were built. TCRdb itself ran the multiplex PCR reads through MiXCR, one entry per CDR3 protein. The table includes more than 450,000 distinct CDR3 sequences, 12% detected once. CDR1 SNHLY and CDR2 FYNNEI come from the germline V gene. Trimming took off 6 bases at V and 10 bases at J, with 16 bases between the two ends. CDR3 size: 13 residues. This sample also belongs to another study, concerning T cells in Graves' hyperthyroidism and ophthalmopathy.

The gene calls are TRBV2 and TRBJ2-1, with a possible D match to TRBD1 (5 bases). This sequence was found in a woman aged 25-40 years with Graves disease. Material: peripheral blood mononuclear cells (PBMCs), obtained at new diagnosis, from a patient treated with antithyroid drugs. The CDR3 DNA reads TGTGCCAGCAGCGCTACCTCAGGGAACGAGCAGTTCTTC. This gives the protein CASSATSGNEQFF.